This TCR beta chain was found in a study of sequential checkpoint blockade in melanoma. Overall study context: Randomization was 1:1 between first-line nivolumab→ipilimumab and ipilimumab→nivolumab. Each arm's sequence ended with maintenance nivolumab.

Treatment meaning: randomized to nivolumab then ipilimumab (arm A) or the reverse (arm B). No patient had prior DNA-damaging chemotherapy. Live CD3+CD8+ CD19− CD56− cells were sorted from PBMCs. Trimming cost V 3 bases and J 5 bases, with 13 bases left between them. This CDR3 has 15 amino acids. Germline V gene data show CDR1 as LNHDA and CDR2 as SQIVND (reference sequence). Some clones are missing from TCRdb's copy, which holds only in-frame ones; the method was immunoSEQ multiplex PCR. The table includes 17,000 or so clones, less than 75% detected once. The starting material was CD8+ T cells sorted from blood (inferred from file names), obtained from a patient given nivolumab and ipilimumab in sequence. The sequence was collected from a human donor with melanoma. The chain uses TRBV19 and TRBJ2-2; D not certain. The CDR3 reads CASSIRLTGTGELFF. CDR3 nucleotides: TGTGCCAGTAGTATCCGACTCACTGGGACCGGGGAGCTGTTTTTT.